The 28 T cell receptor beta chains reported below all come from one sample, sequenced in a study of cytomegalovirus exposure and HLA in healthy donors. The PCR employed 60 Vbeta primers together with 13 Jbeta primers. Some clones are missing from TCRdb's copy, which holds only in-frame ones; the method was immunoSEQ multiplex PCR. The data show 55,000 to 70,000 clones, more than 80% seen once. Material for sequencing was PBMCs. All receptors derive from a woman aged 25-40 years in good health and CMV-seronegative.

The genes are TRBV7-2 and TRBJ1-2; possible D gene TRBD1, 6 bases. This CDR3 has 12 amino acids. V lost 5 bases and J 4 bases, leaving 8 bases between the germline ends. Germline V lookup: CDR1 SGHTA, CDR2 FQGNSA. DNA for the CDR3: TGTGCCAGCAGCCGGGACACCTATGGCTACACCTTC. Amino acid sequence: CASSRDTYGYTF.

This CDR3 is CAISGQGASLQETQYF. In DNA form, the CDR3 reads TGTGCCATCAGTGGACAGGGGGCTTCCCTCCAAGAGACCCAGTACTTC. The chain uses TRBV10-3 and TRBJ2-5; 10 bases fit TRBD1. J was trimmed by 1 base and V by 4 bases; bases with no gene match: 6. The V gene's germline CDR1 is ENHRY and CDR2 SYGVKD. The CDR3 length is 16 residues.

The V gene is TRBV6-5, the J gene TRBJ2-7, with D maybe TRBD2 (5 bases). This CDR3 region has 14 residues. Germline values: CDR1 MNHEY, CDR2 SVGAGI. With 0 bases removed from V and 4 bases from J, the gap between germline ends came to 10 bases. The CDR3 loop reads CASSYSKGLYEQYF. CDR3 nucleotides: TGTGCCAGCAGTTACTCGAAAGGACTGTACGAGCAGTACTTC.

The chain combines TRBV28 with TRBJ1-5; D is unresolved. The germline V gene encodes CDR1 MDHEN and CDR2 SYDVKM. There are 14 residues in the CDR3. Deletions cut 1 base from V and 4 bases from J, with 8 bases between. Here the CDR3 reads CASSLSQANQPQHF. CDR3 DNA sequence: TGTGCCAGCAGTTTATCCCAGGCAAATCAGCCCCAGCATTTT.

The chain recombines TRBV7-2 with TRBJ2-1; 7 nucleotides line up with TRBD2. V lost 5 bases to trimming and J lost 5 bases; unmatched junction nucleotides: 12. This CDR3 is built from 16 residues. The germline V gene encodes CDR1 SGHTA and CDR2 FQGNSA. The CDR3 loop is CASSTVSGTYDNEQFF. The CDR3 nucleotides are TGTGCCAGCAGCACAGTCAGCGGGACTTACGACAATGAGCAGTTCTTC.

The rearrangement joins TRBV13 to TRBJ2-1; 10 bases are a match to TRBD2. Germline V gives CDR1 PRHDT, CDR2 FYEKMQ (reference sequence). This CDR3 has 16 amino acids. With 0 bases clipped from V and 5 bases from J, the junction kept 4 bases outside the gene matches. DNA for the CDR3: TGTGCCAGCAGCTTAGGGCCACTAGCGGGGAACAATGAGCAGTTCTTC. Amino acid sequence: CASSLGPLAGNNEQFF.

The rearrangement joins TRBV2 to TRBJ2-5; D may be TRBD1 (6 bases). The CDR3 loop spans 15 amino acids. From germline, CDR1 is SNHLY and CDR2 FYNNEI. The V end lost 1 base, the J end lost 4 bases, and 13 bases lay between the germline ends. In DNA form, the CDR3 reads TGTGCCAGCAGTGAAGTCCAGGGGCCGGGAGAGACCCAGTACTTC. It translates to CASSEVQGPGETQYF. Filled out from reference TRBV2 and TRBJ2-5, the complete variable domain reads EPEVTQTPSHQVTQMGQEVILRCVPISNHLYFYWYRQILGQKVEFLVSFYNNEISEKSEIFDDQFSVERPDGSNFTLKIRSTKLEDSAMYFCASSEVQGPGETQYFGPGTRLLVL.

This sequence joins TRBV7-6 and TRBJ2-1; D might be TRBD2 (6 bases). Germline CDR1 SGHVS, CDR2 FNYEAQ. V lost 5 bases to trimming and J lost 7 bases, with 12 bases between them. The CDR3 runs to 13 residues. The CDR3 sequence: CASSPSRGNEQFF. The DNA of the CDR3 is TGTGCCAGCAGCCCCAGCCGGGGGAATGAGCAGTTCTTC.

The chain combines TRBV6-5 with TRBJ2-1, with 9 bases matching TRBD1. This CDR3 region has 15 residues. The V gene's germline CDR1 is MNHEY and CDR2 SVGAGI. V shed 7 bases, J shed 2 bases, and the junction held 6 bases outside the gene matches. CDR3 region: CASNPGDRAYNEQFF. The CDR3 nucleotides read TGTGCCAGCAACCCTGGGGACAGGGCCTACAATGAGCAGTTCTTC.

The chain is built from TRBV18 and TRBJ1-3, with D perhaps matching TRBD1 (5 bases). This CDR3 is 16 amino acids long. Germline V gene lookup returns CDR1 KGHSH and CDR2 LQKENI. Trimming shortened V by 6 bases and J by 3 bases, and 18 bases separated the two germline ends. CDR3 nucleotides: TGTGCCAGCTCGCAGAGACAAGGGGAAGGTGGAAACACCATATATTTT. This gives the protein CASSQRQGEGGNTIYF. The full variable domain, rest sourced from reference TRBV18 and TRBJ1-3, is NAGVMQNPRHLVRRRGQEARLRCSPMKGHSHVYWYRQLPEEGLKFMVYLQKENIIDESGMPKERFSAEFPKEGPSILRIQQVVRGDSAAYFCASSQRQGEGGNTIYFGEGSWLTVV.

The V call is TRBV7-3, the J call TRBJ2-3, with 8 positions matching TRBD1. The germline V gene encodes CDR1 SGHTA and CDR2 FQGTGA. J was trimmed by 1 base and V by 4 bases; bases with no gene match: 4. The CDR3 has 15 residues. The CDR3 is CASSSTGGGTDTQYF. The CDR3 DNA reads TGTGCCAGCAGCTCAACAGGGGGAGGCACAGATACGCAGTATTTT.

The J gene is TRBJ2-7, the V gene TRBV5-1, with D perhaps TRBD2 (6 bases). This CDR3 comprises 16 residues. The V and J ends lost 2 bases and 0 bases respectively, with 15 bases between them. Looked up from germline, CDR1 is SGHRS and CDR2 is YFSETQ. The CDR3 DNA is TGCGCCAGCAGCTTAGCTAGCGCCGATAGCTCCTACGAGCAGTACTTC. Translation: CASSLASADSSYEQYF.

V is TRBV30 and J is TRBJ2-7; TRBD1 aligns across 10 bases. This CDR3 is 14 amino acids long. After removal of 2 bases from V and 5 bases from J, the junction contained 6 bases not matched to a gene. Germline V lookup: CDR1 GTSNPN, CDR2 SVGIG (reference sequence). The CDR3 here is CAWSKGQGKDEQYF. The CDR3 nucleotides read TGTGCCTGGAGTAAGGGACAGGGGAAAGACGAGCAGTACTTC.

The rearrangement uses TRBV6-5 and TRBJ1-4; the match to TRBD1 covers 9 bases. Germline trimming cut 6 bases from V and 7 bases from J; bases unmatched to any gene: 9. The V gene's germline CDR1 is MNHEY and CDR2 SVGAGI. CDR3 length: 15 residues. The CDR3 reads CASSPGQGRFEKLFF. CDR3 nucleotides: TGTGCCAGCAGCCCCGGACAGGGGAGGTTTGAAAAACTGTTTTTT.

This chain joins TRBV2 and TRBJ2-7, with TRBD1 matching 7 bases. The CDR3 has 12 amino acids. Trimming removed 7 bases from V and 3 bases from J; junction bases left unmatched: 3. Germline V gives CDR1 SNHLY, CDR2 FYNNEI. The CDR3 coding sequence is TGTGCCAGCAAGGGACAGCTCTACGAGCAGTACTTC. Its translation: CASKGQLYEQYF.

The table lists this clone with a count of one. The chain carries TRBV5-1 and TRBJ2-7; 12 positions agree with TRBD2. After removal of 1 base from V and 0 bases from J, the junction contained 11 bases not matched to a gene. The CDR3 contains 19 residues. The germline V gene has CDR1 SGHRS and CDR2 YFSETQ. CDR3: CASSLSGTSGPYSSYEQYF. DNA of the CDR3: TGCGCCAGCAGCTTGTCAGGGACTAGCGGGCCTTACAGCTCCTACGAGCAGTACTTC.

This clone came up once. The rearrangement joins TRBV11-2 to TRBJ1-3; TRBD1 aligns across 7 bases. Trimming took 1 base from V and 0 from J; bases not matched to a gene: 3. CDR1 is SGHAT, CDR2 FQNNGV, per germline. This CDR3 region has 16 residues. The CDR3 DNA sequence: TGTGCCAGCAGCTTAGGGGACAGATACTCTGGAAACACCATATATTTT. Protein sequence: CASSLGDRYSGNTIYF.

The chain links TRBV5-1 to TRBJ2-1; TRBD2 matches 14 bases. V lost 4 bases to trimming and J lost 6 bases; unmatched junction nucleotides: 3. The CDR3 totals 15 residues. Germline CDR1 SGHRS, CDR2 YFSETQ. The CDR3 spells CASSPGTSGSNEQFF. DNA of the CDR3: TGCGCCAGCAGCCCTGGGACTAGCGGGAGCAATGAGCAGTTCTTC.

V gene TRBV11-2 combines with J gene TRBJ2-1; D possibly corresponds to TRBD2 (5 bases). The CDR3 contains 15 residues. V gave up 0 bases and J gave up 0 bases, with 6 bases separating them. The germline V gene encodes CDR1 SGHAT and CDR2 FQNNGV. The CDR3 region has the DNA TGTGCCAGCAGCTTAGAGCTAGCCTCCTACAATGAGCAGTTCTTC. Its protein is CASSLELASYNEQFF.

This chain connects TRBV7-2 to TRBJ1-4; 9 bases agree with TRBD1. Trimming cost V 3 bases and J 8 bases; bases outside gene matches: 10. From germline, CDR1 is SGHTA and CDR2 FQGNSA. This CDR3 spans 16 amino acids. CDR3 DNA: TGTGCCAGCAGCTTGGCTTCGACAGGGGGAAGAGAAAAACTGTTTTTT. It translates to CASSLASTGGREKLFF.

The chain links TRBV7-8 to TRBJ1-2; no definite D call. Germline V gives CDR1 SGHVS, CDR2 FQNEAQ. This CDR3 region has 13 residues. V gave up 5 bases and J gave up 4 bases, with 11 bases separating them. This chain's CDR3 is CASSADFSYGYTF. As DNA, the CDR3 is TGTGCCAGCAGCGCGGACTTTTCCTATGGCTACACCTTC.

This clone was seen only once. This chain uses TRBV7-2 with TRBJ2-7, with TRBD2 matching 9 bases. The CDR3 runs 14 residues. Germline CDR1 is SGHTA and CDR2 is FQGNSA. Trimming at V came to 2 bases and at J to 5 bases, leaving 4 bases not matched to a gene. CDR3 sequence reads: CASSLSSGNDEQYF. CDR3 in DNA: TGTGCCAGCAGCTTATCTAGCGGGAACGACGAGCAGTACTTC.

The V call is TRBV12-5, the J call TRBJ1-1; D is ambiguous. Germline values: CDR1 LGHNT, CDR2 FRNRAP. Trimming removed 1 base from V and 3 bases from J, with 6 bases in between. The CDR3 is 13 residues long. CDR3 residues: CASGLAPDTEAFF. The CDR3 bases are TGTGCTAGTGGTTTGGCCCCCGACACTGAAGCTTTCTTT.

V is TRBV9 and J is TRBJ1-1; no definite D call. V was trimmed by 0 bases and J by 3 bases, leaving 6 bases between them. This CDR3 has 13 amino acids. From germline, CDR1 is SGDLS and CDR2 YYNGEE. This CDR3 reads CASSVGGDTEAFF. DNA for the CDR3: TGTGCCAGCAGCGTAGGCGGAGACACTGAAGCTTTCTTT.

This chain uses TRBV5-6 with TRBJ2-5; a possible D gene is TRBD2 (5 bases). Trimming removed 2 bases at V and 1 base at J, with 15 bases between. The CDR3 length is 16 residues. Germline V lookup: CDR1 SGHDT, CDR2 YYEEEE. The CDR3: CASSLYVEGTQETQYF. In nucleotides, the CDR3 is TGTGCCAGCAGCTTATACGTTGAGGGCACCCAAGAGACCCAGTACTTC.

The CDR3 coding sequence is TGTGCAAGTCGCTCCCTTGTAAAGCAGGGCATTGGCACTGAAGCTTTCTTT. It is translated as CASRSLVKQGIGTEAFF. The J gene is TRBJ1-1, the V gene TRBV12-2; the table's TRBD1 call for D was not verified on the DNA. TRBV12-2 is shown as a pseudogene. CDR3 length: 17 residues.

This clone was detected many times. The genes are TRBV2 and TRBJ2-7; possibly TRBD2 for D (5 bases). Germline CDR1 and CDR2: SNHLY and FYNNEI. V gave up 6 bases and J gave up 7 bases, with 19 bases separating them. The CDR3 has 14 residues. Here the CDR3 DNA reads TGTGCCAGCAGCACCGGAGGATATCCGAGTGAGCAGTACTTC. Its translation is CASSTGGYPSEQYF.

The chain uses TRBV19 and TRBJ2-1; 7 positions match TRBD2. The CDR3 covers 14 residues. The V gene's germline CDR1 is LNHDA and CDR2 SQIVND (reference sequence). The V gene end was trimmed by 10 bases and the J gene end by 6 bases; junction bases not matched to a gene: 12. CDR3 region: CATDSGEGPNEQFF. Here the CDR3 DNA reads TGTGCCACCGATTCGGGGGAGGGCCCCAATGAGCAGTTCTTC.